This T cell receptor beta chain was captured in a study of blood T cell repertoires in COVID-19. The assay was immunoSEQ multiplex PCR, and TCRdb's table has in-frame clones only and misses some. The table records about 130,000 clones, roughly 79% of them present only once. In its sample, this clone was seen a few times. Trimming stripped 10 bases from V and 8 bases from J, with 23 bases between. CDR1 and CDR2 from the germline V gene are SGHTA and FQGNSA. The CDR3 is made up of 14 amino acids. Material for sequencing was peripheral blood. This rearrangement joins TRBV7-2 to TRBJ1-2; a weak D match, TRBD1 (5 bases). This TCR came from a woman aged 60-75 years with active or convalescent COVID-19. CDR3 sequence reads: CATIRDSSTWGYTF. The CDR3 DNA reads TGTGCCACCATCCGGGACTCCTCGACGTGGGGCTACACCTTC.